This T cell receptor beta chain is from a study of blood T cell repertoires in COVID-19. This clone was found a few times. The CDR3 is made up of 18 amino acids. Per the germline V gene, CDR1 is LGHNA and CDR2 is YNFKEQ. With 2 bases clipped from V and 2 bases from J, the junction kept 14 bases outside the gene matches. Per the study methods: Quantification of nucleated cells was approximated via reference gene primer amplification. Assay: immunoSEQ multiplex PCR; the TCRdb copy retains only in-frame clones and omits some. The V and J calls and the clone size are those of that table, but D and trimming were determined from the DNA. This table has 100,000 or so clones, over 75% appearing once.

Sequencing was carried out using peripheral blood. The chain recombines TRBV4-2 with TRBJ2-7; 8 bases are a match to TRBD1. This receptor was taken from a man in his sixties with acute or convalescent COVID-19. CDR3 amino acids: CASSQQTWGGQGAYEQYF. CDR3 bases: TGTGCCAGCAGCCAACAAACGTGGGGAGGACAGGGAGCCTACGAGCAGTACTTC.